This entry is about one T cell receptor (beta chain). The table came from immunoSEQ multiplex PCR; TCRdb's copy has only in-frame clones and leaves some out. The data show some 94,000 clones, about 96% seen once. Unmatched junction bases numbered 11, after V lost 8 bases and J lost 4 bases. Per the germline V gene, CDR1 is MNHEY and CDR2 is SVGAGI. The CDR3 spans 15 residues. The sample is drawn from a study of technical replicates of blood from a handful of donors. Sequencing used T cells isolated from PBMCs. The V call is TRBV6-5, the J call TRBJ1-3, with 7 bases lining up with TRBD1. The origin of this receptor is a human donor in good health. The CDR3 is CASGRDSIGGNTIYF. The CDR3 coding sequence is TGTGCCAGCGGACGGGACAGTATTGGAGGAAACACCATATATTTT.